The rows below give T cell receptor beta chains drawn from one sample of a study of blood T cell repertoires in COVID-19. Only in-frame clones appear in the TCRdb table, and some are missing; sequencing was by immunoSEQ multiplex PCR. Of just over 95,000 clones listed, 82% are singletons. Material for sequencing was peripheral blood. These receptors were taken from an elderly man with acute or convalescent COVID-19. Both conserved end residues are part of each CDR3. The D gene is left open where the match is weak. Clone size is given for some rows only: seen once, a few or many times, or a class if the clone is expanded.

TRBV29-1	NA	few	TRBJ2-1	9	TGCAGCGTTGCAGTTGAGCAGTTCTTC	CSVAVEQFF
TRBV13	TRBD1	NA	TRBJ1-4	15	TGTGCCAGCAGCTTGGGGACAGGGAAATTGGAAAAACTGTTTTTT	CASSLGTGKLEKLFF
TRBV6-2/TRBV6-3	TRBD2	NA	TRBJ2-1	19	TGTGCCAGCAGTCCACCAGCGGGACTAGCGGGTTCTTCCTACAATGAGCAGTTCTTC	CASSPPAGLAGSSYNEQFF
TRBV24-1	NA	NA	TRBJ2-7	13	TGTGCCACCAGGGGGGCAGGGAGCTACGAGCAGTACTTC	CATRGAGSYEQYF
TRBV2	TRBD1	NA	TRBJ2-7	16	TGTGCCAGCAGTGAGGCGGGACAGGGGGTCTCCTACGAGCAGTACTTC	CASSEAGQGVSYEQYF
TRBV12-3/TRBV12-4	NA	NA	TRBJ1-5	12	TGTGCCAGCAGTGCGGGGGGCCGGCCCCAGCATTTT	CASSAGGRPQHF
TRBV6-5	TRBD1	NA	TRBJ2-7	14	TGTGCCAGCAGCCCCGGGACAGGGTCTTACGAGCAGTACTTC	CASSPGTGSYEQYF
TRBV18	NA	NA	TRBJ2-1	16	TGTGCCAGCTCACCACCGTCCAGGGGTAAGAACAATGAGCAGTTCTTC	CASSPPSRGKNNEQFF
TRBV4-1	NA	NA	TRBJ2-2	14	TGCGCCAGCAGCCACTCTAGAGACACCGGGGAGCTGTTTTTT	CASSHSRDTGELFF
TRBV3-1/TRBV3-2	TRBD1	few	TRBJ2-7	17	TGTGCCAGCAGCCCTAAACGTTCAGGGACAGGTTCCTACGAGCAGTACTTC	CASSPKRSGTGSYEQYF
TRBV3-1/TRBV3-2	NA	NA	TRBJ2-2	14	TGTGCCAGCAGCCGACGGGGTGACACCGGGGAGCTGTTTTTT	CASSRRGDTGELFF